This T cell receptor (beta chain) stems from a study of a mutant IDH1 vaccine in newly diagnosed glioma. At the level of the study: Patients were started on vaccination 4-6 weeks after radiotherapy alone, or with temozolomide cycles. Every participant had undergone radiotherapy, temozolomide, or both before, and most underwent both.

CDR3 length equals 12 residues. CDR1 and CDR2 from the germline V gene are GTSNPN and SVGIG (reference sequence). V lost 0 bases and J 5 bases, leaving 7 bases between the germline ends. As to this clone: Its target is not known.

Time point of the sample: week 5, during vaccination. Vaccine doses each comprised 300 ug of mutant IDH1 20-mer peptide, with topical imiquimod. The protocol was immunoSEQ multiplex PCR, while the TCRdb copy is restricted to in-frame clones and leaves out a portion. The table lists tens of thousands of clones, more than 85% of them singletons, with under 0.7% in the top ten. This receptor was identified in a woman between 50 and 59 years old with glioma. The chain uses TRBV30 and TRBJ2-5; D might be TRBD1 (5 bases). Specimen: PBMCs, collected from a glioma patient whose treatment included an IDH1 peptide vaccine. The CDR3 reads CAWSVSGETQYF. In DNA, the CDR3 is TGTGCCTGGAGTGTATCAGGGGAGACCCAGTACTTC. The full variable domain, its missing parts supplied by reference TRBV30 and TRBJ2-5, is SQTIHQWPATLVQPVGSPLSLECTVEGTSNPNLYWYRQAAGRGLQLLFYSVGIGQISSEVPQNLSASRPQDRQFILSSKKLLLSDSGFYLCAWSVSGETQYFGPGTRLLVL.